Listed below are T cell receptor beta chains from one sample, sequenced in a study of blood T cell repertoires in COVID-19. Using immunoSEQ multiplex PCR, the repertoire was profiled, and TCRdb retains in-frame clones only, with some absent. This sample carries 250,000 to 300,000 clones, 81% of them seen once, and the ten largest clones take roughly 2.9%. Sequenced material: peripheral blood. These receptors all stem from an older woman with active or convalescent COVID-19. Both conserved end residues are part of each CDR3. The D gene is left open where the match is weak. Only some rows state a clone size, as once, few, many or a class for expanded clones.

TRBV18,-,TRBD1,TRBJ1-1,CASSPQRTGQNTEAFF,TGTGCCAGCTCACCACAAAGGACAGGCCAGAACACTGAAGCTTTCTTT
TRBV5-4,-,-,TRBJ2-2,CASKAESGTGELFF,TGTGCCAGCAAGGCGGAGTCGGGGACCGGGGAGCTGTTTTTT
TRBV25-1,few,TRBD1,TRBJ1-6,CASSQTGYNSPLHF,TGTGCCAGCAGTCAGACAGGGTATAATTCACCCCTCCACTTT
TRBV6-5,once,TRBD1,TRBJ1-5,CASSYGRGQGDQPQHF,TGTGCCAGCAGTTATGGAAGGGGACAGGGGGATCAGCCCCAGCATTTT
TRBV9,-,TRBD1,TRBJ1-1,CASSVGQGYTEAFF,TGTGCCAGCAGCGTGGGACAGGGGTACACTGAAGCTTTCTTT
TRBV3-1/TRBV3-2,-,-,TRBJ2-1,CASRGGNNEQFF,TGTGCCAGCAGAGGAGGGAACAATGAGCAGTTCTTC
TRBV19,-,-,TRBJ1-1,CASSIGYTEAFF,TGTGCCAGTAGTATCGGGTACACTGAAGCTTTCTTT
TRBV19,-,TRBD1,TRBJ2-7,CASSISTGTYEQYF,TGTGCCAGTAGTATATCGACAGGGACCTACGAGCAGTACTTC
TRBV19,-,TRBD1,TRBJ2-3,CASSNRGSTDTQYF,TGTGCCAGTAGTAACAGGGGGAGCACAGATACGCAGTATTTT
TRBV7-2,-,-,TRBJ2-5,CASSPSAGHETQYF,TGTGCCAGCAGCCCTAGTGCGGGCCATGAGACCCAGTACTTC
TRBV5-8,-,TRBD1,TRBJ1-2,CASSYDRGRANYGYTF,TGTGCCAGCAGCTACGACAGGGGGCGAGCTAACTATGGCTACACCTTC
TRBV7-8,-,TRBD1,TRBJ2-1,CASSLGRRQGARFEQFF,TGTGCCAGCAGCTTAGGTAGGCGCCAGGGGGCCCGCTTTGAGCAGTTCTTC
TRBV29-1,few,TRBD1,TRBJ2-2,CSALRGQVDTGELFF,TGCAGCGCGCTCAGGGGGCAGGTTGACACCGGGGAGCTGTTTTTT
TRBV7-8,few,TRBD1,TRBJ2-7,CASSFDRAETYEQYF,TGTGCCAGCAGCTTTGACAGGGCCGAGACCTACGAGCAGTACTTC
TRBV30,-,TRBD2,TRBJ2-1,CAWSLFPSGGAEYNEQFF,TGTGCCTGGAGTCTATTTCCTAGCGGGGGGGCTGAATACAATGAGCAGTTCTTC
TRBV12-2,once,-,TRBJ2-2,CASRDRDTLLRTGELFF,TGTGCAAGTCGCGACCGGGACACCCTCCTCCGAACCGGGGAGCTGTTTTTT
TRBV6-2/TRBV6-3,-,-,TRBJ1-2,CASSYAARDYTF,TGTGCCAGCAGTTATGCTGCTCGAGACTACACCTTC
TRBV19,once,-,TRBJ2-3,CASSGQLTQYF,TGTGCCAGTAGTGGACAGTTAACGCAGTATTTT
TRBV7-2,-,-,TRBJ2-3,CASRRKRAPRATDTQYF,TGTGCCAGCAGAAGGAAGAGGGCCCCAAGGGCGACAGATACGCAGTATTTT
TRBV7-9,-,TRBD2,TRBJ2-7,CASSLGGGTDEQYF,TGTGCCAGCAGCTTAGGCGGGGGGACGGACGAGCAGTACTTC
TRBV12-3/TRBV12-4,-,TRBD1,TRBJ1-1,CASRGQGSTEAFF,TGTGCCAGCAGGGGACAGGGATCCACTGAAGCTTTCTTT
TRBV19,once,-,TRBJ2-2,CASRNQGPNTGELFF,TGTGCCAGTCGTAACCAGGGGCCAAATACCGGGGAGCTGTTTTTT
TRBV10-3,-,-,TRBJ1-4,CAISGGRSGGGKLFF,TGTGCCATCAGTGGGGGGCGTTCTGGGGGCGGAAAACTGTTTTTT
TRBV2,-,TRBD1,TRBJ1-2,CASSEIDRVYGYTF,TGTGCCAGCAGTGAGATTGACAGGGTCTATGGCTACACCTTC
TRBV5-6,-,TRBD1,TRBJ2-7,CASSRLGQGPYEQYF,TGTGCCAGCAGCCGCCTAGGACAGGGCCCCTACGAGCAGTACTTC
TRBV7-6,-,TRBD2,TRBJ2-5,CASSKGSGLAVQETQYF,TGTGCCAGCAGTAAAGGGTCGGGGCTAGCGGTGCAAGAGACCCAGTACTTC
TRBV15,-,TRBD1,TRBJ2-7,CATSRDRGDRGYEQYF,TGTGCCACCAGCAGAGATCGGGGGGACAGGGGCTACGAGCAGTACTTC
TRBV30,-,-,TRBJ1-1,CAWTGGYVAQAFF,TGTGCCTGGACGGGGGGCTACGTCGCTCAAGCTTTCTTT
TRBV5-5,-,TRBD1,TRBJ2-1,CASSPGQVSYNEQFF,TGTGCCAGCAGTCCGGGACAGGTCTCCTACAATGAGCAGTTCTTC
TRBV15,-,-,TRBJ1-6,CATSREEGNSPLHF,TGTGCCACCAGCAGAGAGGAGGGGAATTCACCCCTCCACTTT
TRBV7-2,once,-,TRBJ2-5,CASSPPVGGYQETQYF,TGTGCCAGCAGCCCGCCGGTAGGCGGGTATCAAGAGACCCAGTACTTC
TRBV11-3,once,TRBD2,TRBJ2-1,CASSQLAGGPNEQFF,TGTGCCAGCAGCCAACTAGCGGGGGGGCCAAATGAGCAGTTCTTC
TRBV2,-,-,TRBJ2-7,CASSEGASSYEQYF,TGTGCCAGCAGTGAGGGCGCGAGCTCCTACGAGCAGTACTTC
TRBV4-3,few,TRBD2,TRBJ2-1,CASSQSWVGGNEQFF,TGCGCCAGCAGCCAAAGTTGGGTGGGGGGGAATGAGCAGTTCTTC
TRBV12-3/TRBV12-4,-,-,TRBJ2-7,CASSFSGQHEQYF,TGTGCCAGCAGTTTTTCCGGACAGCACGAGCAGTACTTC
TRBV15,-,-,TRBJ2-3,CATSRAKERDTQYF,TGTGCCACCAGCAGAGCGAAGGAGAGAGATACGCAGTATTTT
TRBV5-1,-,-,TRBJ2-2,CASSLDGVGTGELFF,TGCGCCAGCAGCTTGGACGGGGTGGGCACCGGGGAGCTGTTTTTT
TRBV4-1,many,-,TRBJ2-1,CASSHSGLLGGEQFF,TGCGCCAGCAGCCACTCCGGACTACTGGGAGGTGAGCAGTTCTTC
TRBV6-5,-,TRBD1,TRBJ2-6,CASGERGRSANVLTF,TGTGCCAGCGGGGAGAGGGGGCGGTCGGCCAACGTCCTGACTTTC
TRBV14,-,-,TRBJ2-7,CASSPQVTYEQYF,TGTGCCAGCAGCCCGCAGGTTACCTACGAGCAGTACTTC
TRBV2,-,-,TRBJ1-6,CASSDRQIYNSPLHF,TGTGCCAGCAGTGATAGACAAATCTATAATTCACCCCTCCACTTT
TRBV5-4,few,TRBD2,TRBJ2-1,CASSSLLAGGYNEQFF,TGTGCCAGCAGCTCGTTACTAGCGGGAGGATACAATGAGCAGTTCTTC
TRBV29-1,few,TRBD1,TRBJ2-7,CSVEIGGYYEQYF,TGCAGCGTTGAGATAGGGGGCTACTACGAGCAGTACTTC
TRBV5-6,-,-,TRBJ2-4,CASSLGAENIQYF,TGTGCCAGCAGCTTGGGGGCTGAAAACATTCAGTACTTC
TRBV14,-,-,TRBJ1-4,CASSRQANEKLFF,TGTGCCAGCAGCCGCCAGGCCAATGAAAAACTGTTTTTT
TRBV30,-,TRBD1,TRBJ1-2,CACTDRDRVGYTF,TGTGCCTGTACAGATAGGGACAGAGTTGGCTACACCTTC
TRBV19,-,-,TRBJ2-5,CASSIESEGETQYF,TGTGCCAGTAGTATAGAATCGGAGGGAGAGACCCAGTACTTC
TRBV2,-,TRBD1,TRBJ1-4,CASSDGQGEKLFF,TGTGCCAGCAGTGATGGACAGGGTGAAAAACTGTTTTTT
TRBV19,-,-,TRBJ1-3,CASGHPTSGNTIYF,TGTGCCAGTGGACACCCAACCTCTGGAAACACCATATATTTT
TRBV29-1,-,-,TRBJ1-1,CSVSPTGQPNTEAFF,TGCAGCGTGTCTCCAACGGGACAACCGAACACTGAAGCTTTCTTT
TRBV25-1,-,TRBD1,TRBJ1-5,CARRQGERQPQHF,TGTGCCCGACGACAGGGGGAAAGGCAGCCCCAGCATTTT
TRBV6-5,once,-,TRBJ2-1,CASSLDRYSYNEQFF,TGTGCCAGCAGCCTAGACAGGTACTCCTACAATGAGCAGTTCTTC
TRBV18,-,TRBD1,TRBJ2-7,CASSPSGQGVSITYEQYF,TGTGCCAGCTCACCTAGCGGACAGGGAGTATCAATCACCTACGAGCAGTACTTC
TRBV12-3/TRBV12-4,-,TRBD1,TRBJ2-3,CASSPTGVDTQYF,TGTGCCAGCAGTCCGACAGGGGTGGATACGCAGTATTTT
TRBV7-3,-,-,TRBJ1-2,CASSLTGEVGYTF,TGTGCCAGCAGCTTAACCGGGGAGGTTGGCTACACCTTC
TRBV2,many,-,TRBJ1-6,CASRQGLVSPLHF,TGTGCCAGCAGGCAGGGGCTGGTTTCACCCCTCCACTTT
TRBV5-6,once,TRBD1,TRBJ1-4,CASSGGTGAYEKLFF,TGTGCCAGCAGCGGAGGGACAGGGGCTTACGAAAAACTGTTTTTT
TRBV29-1,-,-,TRBJ2-7,CSVDVQGAYEQYF,TGCAGCGTTGACGTACAGGGCGCCTACGAGCAGTACTTC
TRBV4-3,-,TRBD1,TRBJ1-4,CASSQFLGGRATTNEKLFF,TGCGCCAGCAGCCAATTTTTAGGGGGCCGGGCCACAACTAATGAAAAACTGTTTTTT
TRBV29-1,once,TRBD1,TRBJ1-1,CSVELVDRGRAEAFF,TGCAGCGTTGAGTTAGTGGACAGGGGAAGGGCTGAAGCTTTCTTT